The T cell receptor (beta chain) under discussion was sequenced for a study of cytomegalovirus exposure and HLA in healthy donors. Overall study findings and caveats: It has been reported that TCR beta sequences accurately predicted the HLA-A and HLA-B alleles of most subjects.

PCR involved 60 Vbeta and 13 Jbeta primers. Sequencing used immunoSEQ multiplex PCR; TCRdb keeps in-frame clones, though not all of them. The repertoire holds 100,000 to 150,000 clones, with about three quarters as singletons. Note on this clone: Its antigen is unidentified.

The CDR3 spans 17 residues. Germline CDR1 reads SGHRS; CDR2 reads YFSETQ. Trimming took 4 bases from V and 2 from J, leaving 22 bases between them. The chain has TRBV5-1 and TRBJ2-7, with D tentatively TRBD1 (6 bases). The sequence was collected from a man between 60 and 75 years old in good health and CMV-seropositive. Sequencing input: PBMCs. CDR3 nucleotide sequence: TGCGCCAGCAGCGCCACCCTCCGGGACACCTTACCCTACGAGCAGTACTTC. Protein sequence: CASSATLRDTLPYEQYF.